This TCR beta chain was sequenced for a study of shared clonotypes between healthy human individuals. Overall study context: Every donor yielded three CD4 naive, three CD4 memory, two CD8 naive and one CD8 memory plate. Findings of the study overall: The study's rarefaction showed incomplete sorted-subset sequencing despite large depth.

Using immunoSEQ multiplex PCR, the repertoire was profiled, and TCRdb retains in-frame clones only, with some absent. The sample consists of millions of clones, 85% to 95% of them appearing once. V gave up 10 bases and J gave up 4 bases, with 12 bases separating them. This CDR3 contains 12 residues. Germline values: CDR1 ENHRY, CDR2 SYGVKD. On this clone itself: Antigen specificity is unknown.

The V and J genes are TRBV10-3 and TRBJ2-3, with no clear D. Material for sequencing was naive CD4+ T cells sorted from blood. The subset here: CD45RA+ positively selected. The source is a young man in good health. Here the CDR3 reads CASRASADTQYF. The CDR3 DNA sequence: TGTGCCAGCCGGGCCTCCGCAGATACGCAGTATTTT.